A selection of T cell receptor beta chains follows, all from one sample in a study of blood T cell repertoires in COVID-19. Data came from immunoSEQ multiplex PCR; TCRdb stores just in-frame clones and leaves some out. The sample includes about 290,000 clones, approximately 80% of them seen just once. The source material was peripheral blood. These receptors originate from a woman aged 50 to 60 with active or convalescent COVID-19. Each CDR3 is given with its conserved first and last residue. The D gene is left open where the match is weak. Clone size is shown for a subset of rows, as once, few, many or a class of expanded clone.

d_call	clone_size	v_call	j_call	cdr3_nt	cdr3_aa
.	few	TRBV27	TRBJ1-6	TGTGCCAGCAGTTTGGTGTCGGGAGCCGGTTCACCCCTCCACTTT	CASSLVSGAGSPLHF
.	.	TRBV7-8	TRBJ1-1	TGTGCCAGCAGCTCTACGCCCTTGGGCCAGAACACTGAAGCTTTCTTT	CASSSTPLGQNTEAFF
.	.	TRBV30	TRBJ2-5	TGTGCCTGGAGTGTACTTGGGAGTAAGACCCAGTACTTC	CAWSVLGSKTQYF
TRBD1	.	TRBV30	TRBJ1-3	TGTGCCTGGAGTGTTGGGACAGGGGGAAACACCATATATTTT	CAWSVGTGGNTIYF
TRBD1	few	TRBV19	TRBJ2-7	TGTGCCAGTTCCCCGGGACAGTCTGTCGAGCAGTACTTC	CASSPGQSVEQYF
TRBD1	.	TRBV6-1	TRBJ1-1	TGTGCCAGCAGCGAATACACGGGACAGGGTGTTTTAAACACTGAAGCTTTCTTT	CASSEYTGQGVLNTEAFF
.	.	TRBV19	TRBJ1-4	TGTGCCAGTTCGAAACGGAACAGTCATAATGAAAAACTGTTTTTT	CASSKRNSHNEKLFF
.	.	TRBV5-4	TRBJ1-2	TGTGCCAGCACCTTCGCGGGGGCGAATCCTGGCTACACCTTC	CASTFAGANPGYTF
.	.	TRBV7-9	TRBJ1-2	TGTGCCAGCAGCTTAGCTAAAACCCCCGCCCGGGCTAACTATGGCTACACCTTC	CASSLAKTPARANYGYTF
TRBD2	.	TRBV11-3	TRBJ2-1	TGTGCCAGCAGCTTAGATCCTACTAGCGGGACTTACAATGAGCAGTTCTTC	CASSLDPTSGTYNEQFF
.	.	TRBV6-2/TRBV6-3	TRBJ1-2	TGTGCCAGCAGTTACTCTGCCGGGTACGGCTACACCTTC	CASSYSAGYGYTF
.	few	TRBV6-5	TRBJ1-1	TGTGCCAGCAGTTACTCTCCTACTGAAGCTTTCTTT	CASSYSPTEAFF
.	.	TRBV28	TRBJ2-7	TGTGCCAGCCTCCCGACCCTGGGCGGGTTCGAGCAGTACTTC	CASLPTLGGFEQYF
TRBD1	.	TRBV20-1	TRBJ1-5	TGCAGTGCTAGTCCCGGGACAGGGTTTGGCCAGCCCCAGCATTTT	CSASPGTGFGQPQHF
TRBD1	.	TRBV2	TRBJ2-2	TGTGCCACGACCGGGACAGCGAACACCGGGGAGCTGTTTTTT	CATTGTANTGELFF
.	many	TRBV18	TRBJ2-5	TGTGCCAGCTCACCACAAGCAGGTCAAGAGACCCAGTACTTC	CASSPQAGQETQYF
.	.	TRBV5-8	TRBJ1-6	TGTGCCAGCAGCTCCTCGTGGAGCTCCTATAATTCACCCCTCCACTTT	CASSSSWSSYNSPLHF
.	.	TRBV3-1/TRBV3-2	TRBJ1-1	TGTGCCAGCAGCCTGGGCGAGAACACTGAAGCTTTCTTT	CASSLGENTEAFF
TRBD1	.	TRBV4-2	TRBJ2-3	TGTGCCAGCAGCCACGGACAGGGGATGGGCACAGATACGCAGTATTTT	CASSHGQGMGTDTQYF
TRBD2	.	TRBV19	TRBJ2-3	TGTGCCAGTAGTAAGTCCCGGCTAGCGGGGCTTAGCACAGATACGCAGTATTTT	CASSKSRLAGLSTDTQYF